One sample yielded the 10 T cell receptor beta chains listed below, sequenced in a study of T cells after yellow fever vaccination. TCRdb analysed the 5' RACE reads with MiXCR anew, one entry per CDR3 protein. The sample has tens of thousands of distinct CDR3 sequences; 6.6% are singletons. The sequencing used PBMCs, either bulk or a sorted T-cell subset (CD4+, CD8+, memory, or dextramer-sorted; not recorded which), collected on the day of the first yellow fever vaccination. Receptor source: a man aged 18 to 35 who received the YFV17D yellow fever vaccine.

Many counts were recorded for this clonotype. The chain employs TRBV25-1 and TRBJ1-1; 9 bases line up with TRBD1. Germline V gives CDR1 MGHDK, CDR2 SYGVNS. With 6 bases clipped from V and 0 bases from J, the junction kept 8 bases outside the gene matches. The CDR3 spans 16 residues. CDR3 residues: CASSSGQGSVNTEAFF. The CDR3 DNA reads TGTGCCAGCAGCAGCGGACAGGGGTCTGTGAACACTGAAGCTTTCTTT. Variable domain in full (rest from reference TRBV25-1 and TRBJ1-1): EADIYQTPRYLVIGTGKKITLECSQTMGHDKMYWYQQDPGMELHLIHYSYGVNSTEKGDLSSESTVSRIRTEHFPLTLESARPSHTSQYLCASSSGQGSVNTEAFFGQGTRLTVV.

This chain links TRBV18 with TRBJ1-1, with D perhaps TRBD1 (6 bases). The CDR3 consists of 13 residues. The V end was cut by 3 bases, the J end by 11 bases, with 16 bases between. In germline, CDR1 is KGHSH, CDR2 LQKENI. CDR3 bases: TGTGCCAGCTCACCCTCGGACAGCCGAGGGGCTTTCTTT. Translated, it gives CASSPSDSRGAFF. The full variable domain, with the rest looked up from reference TRBV18 and TRBJ1-1, is NAGVMQNPRHLVRRRGQEARLRCSPMKGHSHVYWYRQLPEEGLKFMVYLQKENIIDESGMPKERFSAEFPKEGPSILRIQQVVRGDSAAYFCASSPSDSRGAFFGQGTRLTVV.

The sample holds many counts of this clonotype. The chain employs TRBV9 and TRBJ2-7; D is uncertain. V lost 0 bases and J lost 4, with 14 bases in between. Germline lookup yields CDR1 SGDLS and CDR2 YYNGEE. The CDR3 totals 15 residues. CDR3 loop: CASSVGPSKRYEQYV. The CDR3 DNA follows: TGTGCCAGCAGCGTAGGGCCCAGCAAGAGGTACGAGCAGTACGTC.

This rearrangement joins TRBV6-5 to TRBJ2-2; no clear D. The V end was cut by 2 bases, the J end by 4 bases, with 8 bases between. From germline, CDR1 is MNHEY and CDR2 SVGAGI. The CDR3 runs 14 residues. Here the CDR3 reads CASSYKDGTGELFF. For the CDR3, the DNA is TGTGCCAGCAGTTACAAGGATGGCACCGGGGAGCTGTTTTTT.

Only a few counts were recorded for this clonotype. V usage is TRBV7-3 and J usage is TRBJ1-6; D is possibly TRBD1 (5 bases). Germline V lookup: CDR1 SGHTA, CDR2 FQGTGA. The CDR3 consists of 14 residues. V was shortened by 5 bases and J by 7 bases, with 12 bases between the two germline ends. CDR3 nucleotide sequence: TGTGCCAGCAGCCCGGGACTGACGAATTCACCCCTCCACTTT. This encodes CASSPGLTNSPLHF.

This clonotype came up a few times. J is TRBJ1-2 and V is TRBV7-2, with D possibly being TRBD1 (5 bases). Germline V gene sequence: CDR1 SGHTA, CDR2 FQGNSA. Between the trimmed V and J ends, which lost 3 bases and 6 bases, there was a span of 5 bases. This CDR3 comprises 11 residues. The CDR3 coding sequence is TGTGCCAGCAGCTTGGGGGATGGCTACACCTTC. Translated: CASSLGDGYTF.

A few counts support this clonotype. The rearrangement links TRBV6-1 to TRBJ2-6; 8 nucleotides match TRBD2. Germline CDR1 is MNHNS and CDR2 is SASEGT. Trimming cost V 7 bases and J 2 bases; bases outside gene matches: 4. The CDR3 runs 15 residues. The CDR3 loop is CASISSGAGANVLTF. The CDR3 DNA reads as TGTGCCAGCATCAGTAGCGGGGCTGGGGCCAACGTCCTGACTTTC.

This clonotype was seen ten or more times. This chain joins TRBV20-1 and TRBJ2-5, with TRBD1 matching over 8 bases. V shed 0 bases, J shed 1 base, and the junction held 7 bases outside the gene matches. Germline V gene sequence: CDR1 DFQATT, CDR2 SNEGSKA (reference sequence). The CDR3 is 16 amino acids. CDR3 region: CSARDPTGGSQETQYF. CDR3 coding DNA: TGCAGTGCTAGAGATCCCACAGGGGGGTCCCAAGAGACCCAGTACTTC.

This clonotype was recorded many times. The rearrangement uses TRBV15 and TRBJ2-3; TRBD2 matches 9 bases. Germline trimming cut 0 bases from V and 4 bases from J; bases unmatched to any gene: 2. Germline values: CDR1 LNHNV, CDR2 YYDKDF (reference sequence). The CDR3 has 15 amino acids. In DNA form, the CDR3 reads TGTGCCACCAGCAGAGAGCGGGGGGGCCCAGATACGCAGTATTTT. Its translation is CATSRERGGPDTQYF.

This clonotype has at least ten counts. This chain uses TRBV7-2 with TRBJ2-2; no firm D call. Germline V gene sequence: CDR1 SGHTA, CDR2 FQGNSA. CDR3 length equals 12 residues. V was pared by 3 bases and J by 6 bases, with 5 bases between. The CDR3 region is CASSLRPGELFF. CDR3 nucleotide sequence: TGTGCCAGCAGCTTGCGACCCGGGGAGCTGTTTTTT.